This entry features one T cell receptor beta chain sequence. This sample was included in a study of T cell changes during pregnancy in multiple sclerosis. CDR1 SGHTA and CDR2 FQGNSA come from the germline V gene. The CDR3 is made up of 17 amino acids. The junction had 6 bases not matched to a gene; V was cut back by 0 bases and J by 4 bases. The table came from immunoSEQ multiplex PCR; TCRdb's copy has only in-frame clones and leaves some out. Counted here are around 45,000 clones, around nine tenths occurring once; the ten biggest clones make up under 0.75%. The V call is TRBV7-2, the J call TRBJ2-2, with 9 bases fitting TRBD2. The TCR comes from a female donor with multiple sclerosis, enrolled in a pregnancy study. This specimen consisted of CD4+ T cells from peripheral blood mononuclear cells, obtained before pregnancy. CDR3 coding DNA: TGTGCCAGCAGCTTAGCGATCAGCGGGGGGTCCACCGGGGAGCTGTTTTTT. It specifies CASSLAISGGSTGELFF.